The 21 T cell receptor beta chains below were found in one sample sequenced in a study of T cell responses to AZD1222 COVID-19 vaccine. Produced via immunoSEQ multiplex PCR; TCRdb's table is partial and in-frame only. The repertoire includes around 79,000 clones, 87% of them detected once, and more than 1.3% sits in the top ten. This material consisted of peripheral blood, taken on day 0 of AZD1222 vaccination. The receptors were gathered from an adult in good health.

The chain joins TRBV3-1 (or the pseudogene TRBV3-2) to TRBJ2-2; 10 bases map to TRBD2. Germline trimming cut 1 base from V and 0 bases from J; bases unmatched to any gene: 5. The germline V gene has CDR1 LGHDT and CDR2 YNNKEL (reference sequence). This CDR3 spans 18 amino acids. CDR3 nucleotide sequence: TGTGCCAGCAGCCAAGGTTCAGCGGGAGGGTCGAACACCGGGGAGCTGTTTTTT. It translates to CASSQGSAGGSNTGELFF.

This chain joins TRBV12-5 and TRBJ2-2, with TRBD1 matching 10 bases. Looked up from germline, CDR1 is LGHNT and CDR2 is FRNRAP. The CDR3 runs 14 residues. V shed 7 bases and J 6 bases; nucleotides not matched to a gene: 5. This chain's CDR3 is CASAPGTGAGELFF. CDR3 bases: TGTGCTAGTGCCCCAGGGACAGGGGCCGGGGAGCTGTTTTTT.

The chain couples TRBV29-1 to TRBJ1-1, with D perhaps TRBD1 (5 bases). The germline V and J ends were trimmed by 1 base and 1 base, with 16 bases remaining between them. CDR3 size: 16 residues. Germline V gene sequence: CDR1 SQVTM, CDR2 ANQGSEA. The DNA of the CDR3 is TGCAGCGTTGAAGTAAGTAGGCAGGGATGGAACACTGAAGCTTTCTTT. Translating it yields CSVEVSRQGWNTEAFF.

The CDR3 nucleotides are TGTGCCAGCAGCTCGACGGATTATGGCTACACCTTC. Its translation is CASSSTDYGYTF. The gene calls are TRBV7-9 and TRBJ1-2; unclear D gene. Germline loops: CDR1 SEHNR, CDR2 FQNEAQ (reference sequence). V was shortened by 4 bases and J by 5 bases, with 8 bases between the two germline ends. This CDR3 spans 12 amino acids.

The rearrangement uses TRBV6-5 and TRBJ1-5; perhaps TRBD1 as D (5 bases). V lost 2 bases and J lost 6, with 11 bases in between. The CDR3 is 14 residues long. Germline CDR1 and CDR2: MNHEY and SVGAGI. The CDR3 nucleotides are TGTGCCAGCAGTTACGAGAGGGGCGGTCAGCCCCAGCATTTT. It is translated as CASSYERGGQPQHF.

The J gene is TRBJ2-1, the V gene TRBV28, with D uncertain. The V end lost 8 bases, the J end lost 6 bases, and 11 bases lay between the germline ends. Germline lookup yields CDR1 MDHEN and CDR2 SYDVKM. The CDR3 has 12 residues. The CDR3, as DNA: TGTGCCAGCCGTCTTCGGGTCAATGAGCAGTTCTTC. Its protein product is CASRLRVNEQFF.

This clone turned up a few times. J is TRBJ2-1 and V is TRBV19, with D perhaps TRBD1 or TRBD2 (6 bases each). Trimming took 3 bases from V and 4 from J, leaving 16 bases between them. The CDR3 has 16 residues. Germline CDR1 LNHDA, CDR2 SQIVND (reference sequence). CDR3 amino acids: CASSIHSGGGYNEQFF. The CDR3, as DNA: TGTGCCAGTAGTATTCATAGCGGAGGGGGGTACAATGAGCAGTTCTTC. Full variable domain (rest looked up from reference TRBV19 and TRBJ2-1): DGGITQSPKYLFRKEGQNVTLSCEQNLNHDAMYWYRQDPGQGLRLIYYSQIVNDFQKGDIAEGYSVSREKKESFPLTVTSAQKNPTAFYLCASSIHSGGGYNEQFFGPGTRLTVL.

The rearrangement uses TRBV5-1 and TRBJ1-2, with a weak D call TRBD1 (6 bases). CDR3 length: 15 residues. CDR1 and CDR2 from the germline V gene are SGHRS and YFSETQ. Trimming removed 3 bases from V and 8 bases from J, with 20 bases in between. CDR3 in amino acids: CASSSFGTPGGGYTF. Here the CDR3 DNA reads TGCGCCAGCAGCTCTTTTGGGACACCCGGCGGGGGCTACACCTTC.

This chain links TRBV19 with TRBJ1-1, with a tentative D call TRBD1 (6 bases). From germline, CDR1 is LNHDA and CDR2 SQIVND (reference sequence). The CDR3 contains 16 residues. V was pared by 4 bases and J by 1 base, with 16 bases between. The DNA of the CDR3 is TGTGCCAGTAGTAAGGCCTGGGGGGCCCAGAACACTGAAGCTTTCTTT. It translates to CASSKAWGAQNTEAFF. The variable domain in full, completed from reference TRBV19 and TRBJ1-1, reads DGGITQSPKYLFRKEGQNVTLSCEQNLNHDAMYWYRQDPGQGLRLIYYSQIVNDFQKGDIAEGYSVSREKKESFPLTVTSAQKNPTAFYLCASSKAWGAQNTEAFFGQGTRLTVV.

The J gene is TRBJ1-3, the V gene TRBV28; 9 nucleotides match TRBD1. The germline CDR1 and CDR2 sequences are MDHEN and SYDVKM. CDR3 length equals 17 residues. The V gene end was trimmed by 6 bases and the J gene end by 2 bases; junction bases not matched to a gene: 11. The CDR3 DNA is TGTGCCAGCAGGGATACAGGGGGCCTAGGACCTGGAAACACCATATATTTT. Residues: CASRDTGGLGPGNTIYF. The full variable domain, in which reference TRBV28 and TRBJ1-3 provide the parts outside the CDR3, is DVKVTQSSRYLVKRTGEKVFLECVQDMDHENMFWYRQDPGLGLRLIYFSYDVKMKEKGDIPEGYSVSREKKERFSLILESASTNQTSMYLCASRDTGGLGPGNTIYFGEGSWLTVV.

With regard to this clone: It is unclear where the CDR3 begins or ends on the DNA, so no DNA is shown, and the CDR3 is as TCRdb lists it. The J gene is TRBJ1-1, the V gene TRBV29-1; the table's D call TRBD1 went unverified against the DNA. Germline CDR1 SQVTM, CDR2 ANQGSEA. The CDR3 length equals 11 residues, ends included. CDR3: CSVDVGTGIVF.

This sequence joins TRBV7-9 and TRBJ2-2, with TRBD1 matching 8 bases. CDR1 and CDR2 (germline): SEHNR, FQNEAQ (reference sequence). With 5 bases clipped from V and 6 bases from J, the junction kept 2 bases outside the gene matches. The CDR3 runs to 13 residues. CDR3 protein: CASSPQGAGELFF. The CDR3 bases are TGTGCCAGCAGCCCACAGGGGGCCGGGGAGCTGTTTTTT.

The chain recombines TRBV9 with TRBJ2-1; TRBD1 agrees at 7 bases. The V gene end was trimmed by 4 bases and the J gene end by 7 bases; junction bases not matched to a gene: 11. The CDR3 runs 15 residues. Germline values: CDR1 SGDLS, CDR2 YYNGEE. In DNA, the CDR3 is TGTGCCAGCAGCCCCCTGGACAGGTCTTGGAATGAGCAGTTCTTC. Translating it yields CASSPLDRSWNEQFF.

This clone was detected only a few times. The chain links TRBV27 to TRBJ1-3; D is unresolved. This CDR3 spans 15 amino acids. The V end lost 3 bases, the J end lost 0 bases, and 9 bases lay between the germline ends. Germline CDR1 MNHEY, CDR2 SMNVEV (reference sequence). CDR3 DNA sequence: TGTGCCAGCAGTTTGAAACACCCCTCTGGAAACACCATATATTTT. The encoded protein is CASSLKHPSGNTIYF.

This clone has a handful of counts. The genes are TRBV9 and TRBJ1-5; D unclear. Germline lookup yields CDR1 SGDLS and CDR2 YYNGEE. V gave up 2 bases and J gave up 3 bases, with 6 bases separating them. CDR3 length equals 13 residues. CDR3 DNA sequence: TGTGCCAGCAGCGTGGGTTTCAATCAGCCCCAGCATTTT. The encoded protein is CASSVGFNQPQHF. Full variable domain (remainder filled in from reference TRBV9 and TRBJ1-5): DSGVTQTPKHLITATGQRVTLRCSPRSGDLSVYWYQQSLDQGLQFLIQYYNGEERAKGNILERFSAQQFPDLHSELNLSSLELGDSALYFCASSVGFNQPQHFGDGTRLSIL.

The rearrangement uses TRBV21-1 and TRBJ2-4; the DNA was not used to check the table's D call, TRBD2. TRBV21-1 corresponds to a pseudogene. The CDR3 length is 16 residues. CDR3 nucleotide sequence: TGTGCCAGCAGCAAAGCGCGAGAGTTTCCGGTAAACATTCAGTACTTC. Its protein product is CASSKAREFPVNIQYF.

The chain has TRBV6-5 and TRBJ1-2; the match to TRBD1 covers 7 bases. The V gene end was trimmed by 2 bases and the J gene end by 8 bases; junction bases not matched to a gene: 5. Germline assignment: CDR1 MNHEY and CDR2 SVGAGI. The CDR3 length is 13 residues. The CDR3 sequence is CASSYRQGRGYTF. CDR3 in DNA: TGTGCCAGCAGTTACCGACAGGGTCGCGGCTACACCTTC.

The J gene is TRBJ2-7, the V gene TRBV5-8; a weak D match, TRBD1 (6 bases). The germline V gene has CDR1 SGHTS and CDR2 YDEGEE. V was pared by 4 bases and J by 4 bases, with 12 bases between. There are 13 residues in the CDR3. The CDR3 region is CASSTGQRYEQYF. The CDR3 region has the DNA TGTGCCAGCAGCACCGGACAGCGGTACGAGCAGTACTTC.

V gene TRBV5-8 combines with J gene TRBJ1-2, with a tentative D call TRBD1 (5 bases). The germline gives CDR1 SGHTS, CDR2 YDEGEE. The CDR3 runs 14 residues. V dropped 4 bases and J dropped 8 bases, with 18 bases sitting between them. The CDR3 loop is CASSPGEGLRGYTF. In DNA, the CDR3 is TGTGCCAGCAGCCCGGGGGAGGGCCTGAGAGGCTACACCTTC.

The rearrangement uses TRBV30 and TRBJ2-1; D may be TRBD1 or TRBD2 (6 bases each). V was clipped by 5 bases and J by 5 bases, with 10 bases between them. Germline lookup yields CDR1 GTSNPN and CDR2 SVGIG (reference sequence). CDR3 length: 12 residues. The CDR3 nucleotides are TGTGCCTGGGGTAGGGGGGACAATGAGCAGTTCTTC. Protein: CAWGRGDNEQFF.

The chain recombines TRBV18 with TRBJ1-6; D not certain. Germline values: CDR1 KGHSH, CDR2 LQKENI. V dropped 6 bases and J dropped 1 base, with 19 bases sitting between them. This CDR3 region has 18 residues. Written as DNA, the CDR3 is TGTGCCAGCTCCCGCCGGGGAAGAGAAGGGTCCTATAATTCACCCCTCCACTTT. Translated, it gives CASSRRGREGSYNSPLHF.